What follows are 9 T cell receptor beta chains derived from one specimen sequenced in a study of cytomegalovirus exposure and HLA in healthy donors. PCR involved 60 Vbeta and 13 Jbeta primers. Measured with immunoSEQ multiplex PCR; TCRdb has only the in-frame clones, and not every one. Here the sample spans around 210,000 clones, approximately 81% being singletons. Input material: PBMCs. Receptor source: a girl aged 2 to 9 in good health and CMV-seronegative.

This clone showed up just a few times. V is TRBV5-4 and J is TRBJ2-5, with D possibly matching TRBD1 (5 bases). With 0 bases removed from V and 5 bases from J, the gap between germline ends came to 11 bases. Germline CDR1 reads SGHNT; CDR2 reads YYREEE (reference sequence). The CDR3 covers 14 residues. In nucleotides, the CDR3 is TGTGCCAGCAGCTTGGATGCAGGGCGGGAGACCCAGTACTTC. It translates to CASSLDAGRETQYF.

The gene calls are TRBV5-4 and TRBJ2-7; D is uncertain. CDR1 and CDR2 (germline): SGHNT, YYREEE (reference sequence). V gave up 2 bases and J gave up 0 bases, with 9 bases separating them. The CDR3 totals 14 residues. CDR3 sequence (DNA): TGTGCCAGCAGCTTCATGACAAACTCCTACGAGCAGTACTTC. It is translated as CASSFMTNSYEQYF.

The chain joins TRBV4-1 to TRBJ1-1, with 7 bases lining up with TRBD1. Trimming cost V 2 bases and J 1 base; bases outside gene matches: 10. The CDR3 loop spans 17 amino acids. Germline V gene lookup returns CDR1 MGHRA and CDR2 YSYEKL. The DNA of the CDR3 is TGCGCCAGCAGCCAACCGTACGCAGGGGGTGAGAACACTGAAGCTTTCTTT. Its protein is CASSQPYAGGENTEAFF.

Details on this clone: The same CDR3 can be traced to other DNA sequences in this sample. The rearrangement links TRBV10-1 to TRBJ1-2, with 9 positions matching TRBD1. The V segment lost 0 bases and the J segment 4 bases; nucleotides outside the gene matches: 0. The CDR3 is 14 amino acids. The germline V gene encodes CDR1 WNHNN and CDR2 SYGVQD (reference sequence). In DNA form, the CDR3 reads TGCGCCAGCAGTGAGTCGACAGGGGGCTATGGCTACACCTTC. As protein: CASSESTGGYGYTF.

The rearrangement uses TRBV6-1 and TRBJ2-7; TRBD2 aligns across 7 bases. This CDR3 contains 14 residues. Germline lookup yields CDR1 MNHNS and CDR2 SASEGT. V lost 3 bases to trimming and J lost 7 bases; unmatched junction nucleotides: 9. The CDR3 sequence: CASSESGNFLEQYF. The CDR3 bases are TGTGCCAGCAGTGAGAGCGGGAACTTTTTAGAGCAGTACTTC.

This clone was seen a few times. The chain combines TRBV5-1 with TRBJ2-2; 11 positions match TRBD1. The CDR3 contains 15 residues. Germline values: CDR1 SGHRS, CDR2 YFSETQ. Trimming at V came to 4 bases and at J to 6 bases, leaving 5 bases not matched to a gene. CDR3 sequence reads: CASSLRGQGAGELFF. CDR3 sequence (DNA): TGCGCCAGCAGCCTTAGGGGACAGGGGGCCGGGGAGCTGTTTTTT.

This chain links TRBV7-9 with TRBJ1-2; D remains ambiguous. The CDR3 is 16 amino acids. Trimming removed 1 base at V and 3 bases at J, with 15 bases between. Germline lookup yields CDR1 SEHNR and CDR2 FQNEAQ (reference sequence). CDR3 in amino acids: CASSLEYRFVDYGYTF. CDR3 DNA sequence: TGTGCCAGCAGCTTAGAGTATCGGTTCGTAGACTATGGCTACACCTTC.

This chain joins TRBV30 and TRBJ1-2; TRBD1 might be the D (6 bases). Trimming left V 3 bases short and J 3 bases short, with 23 bases between. The CDR3 loop spans 17 amino acids. Germline V lookup: CDR1 GTSNPN, CDR2 SVGIG (reference sequence). CDR3 residues: CAWSVRPPGVPHYGYTF. The CDR3 DNA reads TGTGCCTGGAGCGTCCGGCCCCCAGGGGTGCCCCACTATGGCTACACCTTC.

This chain links TRBV5-1 with TRBJ2-7; 7 nucleotides line up with TRBD1. This CDR3 contains 15 residues. V trimming: 3 bases; J trimming: 3 bases; junction bases outside the gene matches: 9. CDR1 is SGHRS and CDR2 is YFSETQ in the germline V gene. CDR3 DNA sequence: TGCGCCAGCAGCTATTGGACAGGACCGAACTACGAGCAGTACTTC. Its protein is CASSYWTGPNYEQYF. Based on the CDR3 plus reference TRBV5-1 and TRBJ2-7, the full variable domain is KAGVTQTPRYLIKTRGQQVTLSCSPISGHRSVSWYQQTPGQGLQFLFEYFSETQRNKGNFPGRFSGRQFSNSRSEMNVSTLELGDSALYLCASSYWTGPNYEQYFGPGTRLTVT.